This T cell receptor beta chain was identified during a study of OX40 agonist ivuxolimab in advanced cancers. CDR3 size: 15 residues. Germline V gene lookup returns CDR1 SGHNT and CDR2 YYREEE (reference sequence). V was clipped by 1 base and J by 7 bases; unmatched bases: 8. Study results and caveats: At doses 0.1 to 3.0 mg/kg, CD4+ and CD8+ clones expanded. More expanded clones were seen, on average, in CD8+ T cells than in CD4+. Expansion of clones was among the lowest in partial responders at 0.1-3.0 mg/kg.

The table came from immunoSEQ multiplex PCR; TCRdb's copy has only in-frame clones and leaves some out. The sample has about 45,000 clones; over 75% are singletons. Blood got drawn at baseline, again on cycle 4 day 1, and then on cycle 7 day 1. Only a few counts were recorded for this clone. Its antigen remains unidentified. This chain links TRBV5-4 with TRBJ2-1, with 7 nucleotides matching TRBD1. The sequenced sample was CD4+ or CD8+ T cells sorted from blood, obtained in a trial of the OX40 agonist ivuxolimab. The receptor comes from an adult with an advanced solid tumor such as melanoma, head and neck, liver or kidney cancer. CDR3 nucleotides: TGTGCCAGCAGCTTGTTGGGACAGAGTTCTAATGAGCAGTTCTTC. This gives the protein CASSLLGQSSNEQFF.